This TCR beta chain comes out of a study of blood T cells in healthy people across ages. Study outcomes and limitations: Among T cells, TCR beta diversity per million cells dropped roughly linearly as age rose. Greater diversity and more naive CD4+ cells were seen in long-lived donors than in aged donors.

The use of a sample-barcoded 5' primer and a J-beta primer mix characterized a second PCR of roughly 6 to 11 cycles. MiXCR, run by TCRdb on the 5' RACE reads, gives a single entry per CDR3 protein. The sample shows roughly 800,000 distinct CDR3 sequences, roughly 25% of them seen only once. The length of the CDR3 is 18 residues. The V and J ends lost 3 bases and 0 bases respectively, with 21 bases between them. In germline, CDR1 is MNHEY, CDR2 SMNVEV (reference sequence). In its sample, this clonotype was seen a few times. Its antigen is not identified. These data were also filed under a second study, of T cells of mothers and their children. That work contributes: Samples were obtained from a few healthy Caucasian mothers and their six children. Overlap ran slightly, non-significantly higher for related than unrelated mother-child pairs.

The sequenced sample was blood. The receptor was isolated from a boy between 10 and 17 years old in good health. The genes are TRBV27 and TRBJ2-7, with D possibly being TRBD2 (6 bases). DNA of the CDR3: TGTGCCAGCAGTTTTTCCCGGGTTGTCGGGAGAGGCTCCTACGAGCAGTACTTC. It yields the protein CASSFSRVVGRGSYEQYF.